This TCR beta chain stems from a study of blood T cells in healthy people across ages. The study, taken as a whole, reports: Per million T cells, the diversity of TCR beta decreased roughly linearly as age advanced. Researchers said unsorted PBMCs prevented a conclusive naive versus antigen-experienced comparison. Diversity was higher, and naive CD4+ cells more numerous, in long-lived donors than in aged donors.

Alongside a J-beta primer mix, a sample-barcoded 5' primer served in a second PCR lasting roughly 6 to 11 cycles. Every individual sample yielded 2.5 million or more paired-end reads (each containing CDR3). MiXCR, applied by TCRdb to the 5' RACE reads, yields one record per CDR3 protein. Of about 1.4 million distinct CDR3 sequences in the sample, roughly 60% were seen once. Points on this clonotype: Its antigen is unidentified.

Germline V lookup: CDR1 SGDLS, CDR2 YYNGEE. This CDR3 has 15 residues. Deletions cut 0 bases from V and 5 bases from J, with 14 bases between. This clonotype was sampled from a man younger than 35 in good health. The specimen was blood. The J gene is TRBJ1-2, the V gene TRBV9; D possibly corresponds to TRBD1 (6 bases). CDR3 sequence reads: CASSVGIQGTYGYTF. The CDR3 region has the DNA TGTGCCAGCAGCGTAGGCATACAGGGAACTTATGGCTACACCTTC.